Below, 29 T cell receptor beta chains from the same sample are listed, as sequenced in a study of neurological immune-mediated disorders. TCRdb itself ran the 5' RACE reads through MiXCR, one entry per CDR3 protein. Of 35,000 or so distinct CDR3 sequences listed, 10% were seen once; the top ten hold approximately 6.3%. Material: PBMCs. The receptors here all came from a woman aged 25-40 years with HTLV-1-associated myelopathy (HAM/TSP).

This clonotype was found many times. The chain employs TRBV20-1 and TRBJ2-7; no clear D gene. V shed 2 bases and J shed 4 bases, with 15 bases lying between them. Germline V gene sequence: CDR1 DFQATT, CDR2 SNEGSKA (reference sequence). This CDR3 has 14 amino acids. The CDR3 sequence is CSARPPRAPYEQYF. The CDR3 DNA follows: TGCAGTGCTAGACCGCCCCGGGCCCCATACGAGCAGTACTTC.

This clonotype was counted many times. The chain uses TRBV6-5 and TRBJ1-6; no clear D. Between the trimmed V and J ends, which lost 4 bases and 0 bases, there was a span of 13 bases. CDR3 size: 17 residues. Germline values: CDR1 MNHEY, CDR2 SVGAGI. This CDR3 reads CASSLGRPSSYNSPLHF. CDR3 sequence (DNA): TGTGCCAGCAGTTTAGGCAGGCCGAGCTCCTATAATTCACCCCTCCACTTT.

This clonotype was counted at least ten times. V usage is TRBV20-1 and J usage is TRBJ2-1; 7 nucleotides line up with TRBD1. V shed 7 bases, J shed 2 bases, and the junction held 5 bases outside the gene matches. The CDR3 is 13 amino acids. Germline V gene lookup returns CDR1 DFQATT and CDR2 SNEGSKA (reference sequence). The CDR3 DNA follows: TGCAGTGGCGAGGGACAGACCTACAATGAGCAGTTCTTC. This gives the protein CSGEGQTYNEQFF.

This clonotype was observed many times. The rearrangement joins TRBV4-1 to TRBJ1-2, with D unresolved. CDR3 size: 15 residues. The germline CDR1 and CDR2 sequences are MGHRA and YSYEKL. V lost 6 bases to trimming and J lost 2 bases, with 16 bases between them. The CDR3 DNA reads TGCGCCAGCAGACAACTGGCAGGCGTAAACTATGGCTACACCTTC. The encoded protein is CASRQLAGVNYGYTF.

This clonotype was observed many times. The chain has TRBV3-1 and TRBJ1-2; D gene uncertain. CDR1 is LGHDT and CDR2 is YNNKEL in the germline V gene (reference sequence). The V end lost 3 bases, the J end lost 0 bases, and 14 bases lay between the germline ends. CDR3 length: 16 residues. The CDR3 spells CASSQATALSNYGYTF. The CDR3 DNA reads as TGTGCCAGCAGCCAGGCAACAGCTTTATCTAACTATGGCTACACCTTC.

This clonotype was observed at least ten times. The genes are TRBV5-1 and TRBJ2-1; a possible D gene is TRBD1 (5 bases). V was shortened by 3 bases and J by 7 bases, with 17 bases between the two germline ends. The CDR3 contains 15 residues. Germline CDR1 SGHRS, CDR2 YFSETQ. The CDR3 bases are TGCGCCAGCAGCTCGACAGTAGGTAGCAGGAATGAGCAGTTCTTC. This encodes CASSSTVGSRNEQFF.

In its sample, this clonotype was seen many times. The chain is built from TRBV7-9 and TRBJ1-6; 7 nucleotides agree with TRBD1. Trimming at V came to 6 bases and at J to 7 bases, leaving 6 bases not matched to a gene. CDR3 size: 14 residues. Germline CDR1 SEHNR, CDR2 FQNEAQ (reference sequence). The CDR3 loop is CASRKDRANSPLHF. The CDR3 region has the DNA TGTGCCAGCAGAAAAGACAGGGCGAATTCACCCCTCCACTTT.

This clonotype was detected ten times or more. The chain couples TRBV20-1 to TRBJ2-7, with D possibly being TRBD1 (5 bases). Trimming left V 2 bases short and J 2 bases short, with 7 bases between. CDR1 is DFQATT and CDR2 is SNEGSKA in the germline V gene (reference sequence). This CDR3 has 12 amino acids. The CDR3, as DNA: TGCAGTGCTAGACAGGGTACCTACGAGCAGTACTTC. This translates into CSARQGTYEQYF.

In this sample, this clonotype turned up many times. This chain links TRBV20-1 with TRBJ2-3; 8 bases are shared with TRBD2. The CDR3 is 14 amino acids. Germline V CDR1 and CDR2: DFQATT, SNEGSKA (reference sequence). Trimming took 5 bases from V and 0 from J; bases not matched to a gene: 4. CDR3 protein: CSAPSGGSTDTQYF. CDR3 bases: TGCAGTGCTCCCAGCGGGGGTAGCACAGATACGCAGTATTTT.

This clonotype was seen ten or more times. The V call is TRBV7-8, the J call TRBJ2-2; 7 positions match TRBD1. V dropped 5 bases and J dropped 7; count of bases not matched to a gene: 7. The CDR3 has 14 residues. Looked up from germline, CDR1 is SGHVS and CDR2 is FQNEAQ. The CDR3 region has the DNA TGTGCCAGCAGCCCCGGACAGGTGGGCGGGGAGCTGTTTTTT. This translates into CASSPGQVGGELFF.

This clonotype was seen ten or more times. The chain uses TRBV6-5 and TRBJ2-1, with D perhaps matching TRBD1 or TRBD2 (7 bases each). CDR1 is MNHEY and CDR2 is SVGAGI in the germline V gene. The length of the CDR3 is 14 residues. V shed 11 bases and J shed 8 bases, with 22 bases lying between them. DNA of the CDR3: TGTGCCCCCCTCAGGGGGGGGGGGCCTTATGAGCAGTTCTTC. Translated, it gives CAPLRGGGPYEQFF.

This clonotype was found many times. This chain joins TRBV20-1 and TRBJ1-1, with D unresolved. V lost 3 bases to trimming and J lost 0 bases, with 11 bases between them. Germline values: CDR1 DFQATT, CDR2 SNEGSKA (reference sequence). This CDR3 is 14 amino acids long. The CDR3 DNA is TGCAGTGCTAGGATGGGCGGGATGAACACTGAAGCTTTCTTT. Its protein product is CSARMGGMNTEAFF.

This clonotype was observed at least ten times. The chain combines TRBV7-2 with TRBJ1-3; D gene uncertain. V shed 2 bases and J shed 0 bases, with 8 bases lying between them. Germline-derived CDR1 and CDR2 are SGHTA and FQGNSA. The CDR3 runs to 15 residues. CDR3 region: CASSLIGSSGNTIYF. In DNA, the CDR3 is TGTGCCAGCAGCTTAATTGGGAGCTCTGGAAACACCATATATTTT.

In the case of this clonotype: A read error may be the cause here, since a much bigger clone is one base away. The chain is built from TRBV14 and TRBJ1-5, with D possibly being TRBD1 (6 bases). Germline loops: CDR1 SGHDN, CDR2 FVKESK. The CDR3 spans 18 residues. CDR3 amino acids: CVSSHGRGWLISNQPQHF. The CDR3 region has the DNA TGTGTCAGCAGCCATGGCAGGGGATGGCTCATAAGCAATCAGCCCCAGCATTTT.

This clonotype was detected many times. DNA for the CDR3: TGTGCCAGCAGCGAAGGAGGACAGGGCCAGCCCCAGCATTTT. This codes for CASSEGGQGQPQHF. The genes are TRBV4-2 and TRBJ1-5; 8 bases are a match to TRBD1. The CDR3 extends over 14 amino acids. Germline CDR1 and CDR2: LGHNA and YNFKEQ. Trimming cost V 5 bases and J 7 bases; bases outside gene matches: 7.

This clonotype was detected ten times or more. This CDR3 is CASSVSGGSTDTQYF. CDR3 DNA sequence: TGTGCCAGCAGCGTTAGCGGGGGGAGCACAGATACGCAGTATTTT. The chain carries TRBV7-2 and TRBJ2-3, with 10 nucleotides matching TRBD2. V lost 5 bases to trimming and J lost 0 bases; unmatched junction nucleotides: 2. CDR1 and CDR2 from the germline V gene are SGHTA and FQGNSA. CDR3 length equals 15 residues.

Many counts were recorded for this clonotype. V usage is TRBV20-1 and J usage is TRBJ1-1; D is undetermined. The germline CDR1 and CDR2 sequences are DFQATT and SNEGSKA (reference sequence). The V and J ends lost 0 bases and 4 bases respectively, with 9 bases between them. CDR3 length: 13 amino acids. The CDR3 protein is CSARDGAGTEAFF. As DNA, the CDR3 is TGCAGTGCTAGAGATGGCGCGGGCACTGAAGCTTTCTTT.

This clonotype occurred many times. The CDR3 DNA follows: TGTGCCAGCAGCTCCTCCGGGGGACAGAACTCTGGAAACACCATATATTTT. Amino acids: CASSSSGGQNSGNTIYF. V gene TRBV7-9 combines with J gene TRBJ1-3; 7 bases map to TRBD1. The CDR3 consists of 17 residues. V was clipped by 4 bases and J by 0 bases; unmatched bases: 9. Germline assignment: CDR1 SEHNR and CDR2 FQNEAQ (reference sequence).

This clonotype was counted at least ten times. The CDR3 loop is CSARSFRRGLSNTGELFF. CDR3 bases: TGCAGTGCTAGATCCTTTCGCAGGGGGCTTTCGAACACCGGGGAGCTGTTTTTT. The chain employs TRBV20-1 and TRBJ2-2; 8 bases are a match to TRBD1. Germline CDR1 DFQATT, CDR2 SNEGSKA (reference sequence). The CDR3 has 18 residues. V was clipped by 2 bases and J by 0 bases; unmatched bases: 11.

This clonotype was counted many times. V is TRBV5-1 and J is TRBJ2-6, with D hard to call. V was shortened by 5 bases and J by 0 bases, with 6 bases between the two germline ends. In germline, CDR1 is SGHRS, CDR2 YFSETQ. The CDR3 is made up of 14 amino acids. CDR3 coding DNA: TGCGCCAGCAGGGTGGTCTCTGGGGCCAACGTCCTGACTTTC. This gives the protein CASRVVSGANVLTF.

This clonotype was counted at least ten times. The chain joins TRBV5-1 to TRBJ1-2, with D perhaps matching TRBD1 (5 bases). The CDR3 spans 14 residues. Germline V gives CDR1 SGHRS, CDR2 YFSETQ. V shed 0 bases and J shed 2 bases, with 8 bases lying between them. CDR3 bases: TGCGCCAGCAGCTTGGATGGGGGGAACTATGGCTACACCTTC. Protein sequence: CASSLDGGNYGYTF.

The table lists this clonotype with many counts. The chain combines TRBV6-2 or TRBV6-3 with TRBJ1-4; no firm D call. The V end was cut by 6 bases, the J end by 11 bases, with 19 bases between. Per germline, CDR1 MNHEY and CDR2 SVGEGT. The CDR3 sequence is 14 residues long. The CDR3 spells CASSLDGLGWKLFF. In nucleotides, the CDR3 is TGTGCCAGCAGCTTGGACGGTCTAGGGTGGAAACTGTTTTTT.

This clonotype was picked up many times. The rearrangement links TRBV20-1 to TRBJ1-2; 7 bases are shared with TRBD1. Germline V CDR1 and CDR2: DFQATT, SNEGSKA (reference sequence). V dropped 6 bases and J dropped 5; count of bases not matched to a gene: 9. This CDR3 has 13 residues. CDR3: CSARRGGGYGYTF. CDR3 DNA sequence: TGCAGTGCCCGCAGGGGGGGCGGTTATGGCTACACCTTC.

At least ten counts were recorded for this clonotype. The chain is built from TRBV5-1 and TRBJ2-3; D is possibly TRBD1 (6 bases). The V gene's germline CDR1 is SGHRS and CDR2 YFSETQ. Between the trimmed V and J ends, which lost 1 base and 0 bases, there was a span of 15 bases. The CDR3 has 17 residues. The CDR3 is CASSLYGTRVSTDTQYF. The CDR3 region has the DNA TGCGCCAGCAGCTTGTATGGGACAAGGGTTAGCACAGATACGCAGTATTTT.

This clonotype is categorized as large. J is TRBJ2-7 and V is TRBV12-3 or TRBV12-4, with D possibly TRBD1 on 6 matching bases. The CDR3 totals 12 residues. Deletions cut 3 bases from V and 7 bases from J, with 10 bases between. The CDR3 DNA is TGTGCCAGCAGTTTTGAGGGGGATGAGCAGTACTTC. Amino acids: CASSFEGDEQYF.

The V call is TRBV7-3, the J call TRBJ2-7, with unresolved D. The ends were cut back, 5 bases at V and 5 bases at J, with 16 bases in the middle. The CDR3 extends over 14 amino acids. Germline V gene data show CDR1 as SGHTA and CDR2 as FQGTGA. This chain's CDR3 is CASSPSSSYNEQYF. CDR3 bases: TGTGCCAGCAGCCCCTCGAGCTCATACAACGAGCAGTACTTC.

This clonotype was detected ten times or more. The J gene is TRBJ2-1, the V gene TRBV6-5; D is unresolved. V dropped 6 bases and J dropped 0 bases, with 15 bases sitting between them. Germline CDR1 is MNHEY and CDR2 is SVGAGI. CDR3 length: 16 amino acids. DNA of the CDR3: TGTGCCAGCAGGCGCGCCCTCACTCTCTCCTACAATGAGCAGTTCTTC. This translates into CASRRALTLSYNEQFF.

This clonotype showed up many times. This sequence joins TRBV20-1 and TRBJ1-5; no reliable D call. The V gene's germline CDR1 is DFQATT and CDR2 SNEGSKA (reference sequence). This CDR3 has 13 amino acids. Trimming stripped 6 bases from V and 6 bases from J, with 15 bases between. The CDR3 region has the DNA TGCAGTGCCCGGGATGGGGATCGTCAGCCCCAGCATTTT. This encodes CSARDGDRQPQHF.

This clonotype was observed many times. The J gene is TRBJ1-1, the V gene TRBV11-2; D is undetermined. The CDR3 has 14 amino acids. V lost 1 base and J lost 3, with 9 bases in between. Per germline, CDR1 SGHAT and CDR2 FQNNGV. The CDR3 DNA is TGTGCCAGCAGCTTAGCTTGGCGATACACTGAAGCTTTCTTT. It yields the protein CASSLAWRYTEAFF.